This T cell receptor beta chain was sequenced for a study of regulatory T cells in long-lasting Graves disease (dated by TCRdb to the early 2020s). General notes on the study: In the newly diagnosed Graves' disease group, patients had been taking antithyroid drugs for less than 3 months. Patients with persistent Graves' disease were compared with patients with newly diagnosed Graves' disease using TCR sequencing and RNA sequencing of peripheral blood. The study was conducted in China and was registered as a clinical trial. A total of about 33 samples underwent TCR sequencing, from about 13 patients with persistent Graves' disease and approximately 20 patients with newly diagnosed Graves' disease.

This specimen's time point label, per the study, means: newly diagnosed GD, antithyroid drugs for less than 3 months. For both TCR sequencing and RNA sequencing, RNA was extracted from PBMCs using TRIzol. The diagnosis of Graves' disease followed American Thyroid Association guidelines. The patients came from an endocrinology department in Xi'an, China. Each patient gave 7 to 9.5 milliliters of peripheral blood, collected in an EDTA anticoagulant tube. Ficoll Paque Plus density gradient separation was used to isolate PBMCs, and no further T cell sorting was done. An Agilent 2100 Bioanalyzer and agarose gel were used to assess RNA quality, and a NanoDrop 2000 was used to measure RNA concentration. The library was produced with multiplex PCR. Reads for this sample came from an Illumina HiSeq 4000. CDR3 regions were amplified by Arm-PCR with iRepertoire HTBI primers to construct TCR beta libraries. PCR products were gel purified before sequencing. The original pipeline was this. A total of roughly 67 TRBV and 14 TRBJ segments were identified across samples and were used for gene usage analysis of CDR3 amino acid clonotypes. COPE and FqMerger were used to merge the filtered high-quality paired reads into contigs. BLAST was used to align contigs to the IMGT TRBV, TRBD and TRBJ reference genes, and CDR3 was defined following IMGT. Any clonotype with a frequency above 0.1% was counted as a highly expanded clone. Repertoire diversity was measured by Shannon entropy, and V-J evenness by the Gini coefficient. Clonotypes shared by more than one individual were considered public. The raw public data were reprocessed by TCRdb itself: fastp quality trimming at Q25, MiXCR clonotype calling, in-frame beta chains only. Rows with one shared CDR3 protein collapse into an entry with the most common genes and DNA. TCRdb, rather than the study authors, made the V and J calls. This sample is represented by under 500,000 distinct CDR3 sequences; over 15% of them were singletons. Approximately 11% of the sample is taken by the ten largest.

Germline trimming amounts to 3 bases on V and 6 bases on J, with 7 as the count of junction bases outside the gene matches. Including cysteine and phenylalanine, the CDR3 has 15 amino acids. Only the CDR3 region is kept as DNA, spanning 45 bases read in frame from base 1. Looking up the germline V gene yields CDR1 MDHEN and CDR2 SYDVKM. Overall study results and their limits: The authors acknowledged the small sample size as a limitation that may reduce accuracy. The study examined only peripheral blood because the primary lesion, thyroid tissue, could not be accessed. Persistent patients shared more public clonotypes among themselves (over 2,500) than newly diagnosed patients did (over 900). Only the TCR beta chain was sequenced and analyzed. Lower TCR Shannon entropy and fewer highly expanded clones were observed in persistent Graves' disease patients than in newly diagnosed patients, which suggested clonal expansion. Preferential use of TRBV28, TRBJ1-2 and TRBJ2-5 was observed in persistent disease, whereas TRBV20-1 and TRBJ2-1 were favored in newly diagnosed disease.

There are many counts of this clonotype. Its antigen specificity is not known. No much larger clone is present one base from it, and per-base qualities are unavailable. This sample also appeared in a second study, on T cells in Graves' hyperthyroidism and ophthalmopathy. The second study, in turn, reports: Stable Graves' hyperthyroidism was defined as the absence of progression to ophthalmopathy over 18 months of follow-up. Hyperthyroidism patients were aged 18 to 65 years and newly diagnosed, with disease duration of less than 2 months. The study excluded patients with uncontrolled infections, other autoimmune diseases, pregnancy or lactation. Diagnoses were established on the basis of clinical symptoms, serum thyroxine and TRAb, thyroid ultrasound, and orbital computed tomography. A first-round RT-PCR of the TCR CDR3 used the HTBI primer set with the Qiagen OneStep RT-PCR kit. Most expanded thyroid clonotypes (frequency above 0.001) were also detected in blood, suggesting blood repertoires may reflect thyroid immune responses. In cross-validation, a model built on a 13 V-J signature told ophthalmopathy apart from stable hyperthyroidism with under 90% sensitivity and roughly 81% specificity, and in testing the same model reached 80%/75%. In validation, progression to ophthalmopathy was predicted by the model with around 71% sensitivity and roughly 76% specificity, a median of about 6.8 months before onset. To identify TCR V-J signatures that set the groups apart, the researchers used a discovery cohort of 90 to 100 patients, made up of roughly 40 with Graves' ophthalmopathy and about 60 with stable Graves' hyperthyroidism. An independent validation cohort of around 20 hyperthyroidism patients and approximately 17 patients who later progressed to ophthalmopathy tested prospective prediction of ophthalmopathy. The 100 or so discovery patients were divided at random into training and test sets in a 7:3 ratio. In addition, the study compared T-cell repertoires in thyroid tissue and in blood from roughly 6 Graves' hyperthyroidism patients. Following sampling, methimazole starting at 30 mg daily was given to hyperthyroidism patients, and high-dose intravenous methylprednisolone was given to ophthalmopathy patients. A second multiplex PCR round built the libraries, followed by size selection and purification. Sequencing of the libraries was done on an Illumina HiSeq2000 using paired-end 100 bp reads. SOAPnuke was used to process the raw data, removing reads that contained adapters or uncalled bases, had a mean Phred below 15, or lacked an exact match to the constant primer or identifier. COPE v1.2.5 was used to merge the high-quality paired reads, and each unique nucleotide sequence was defined as a clonotype. MiTCR v1.1 was used to align clonotypes to the IMGT TRBV, TRBD and TRBJ reference segments. Analysis was restricted to V-J combinations with a frequency above 0.0001, which covered about 99% of repertoires. The TCS score was defined as the ratio of F50 (clonal expansion) to E x V (chaos), calculated using BLOSUM62-based TCRdist between CDR3 peptides within each V-J. Welch's t-statistics and random forest reduced roughly 540 V-J features to 10 to 15, which were used in a naive Bayes classifier (R e1071). Sample size was not statistically predetermined, and investigators were not blinded to group allocation. According to the paper, TCR Vbeta CDR3 sequencing was carried out on 135 peripheral blood samples, which came from under 50 ophthalmopathy, under 80 hyperthyroidism and about 17 progressor patients.

The rearranged segments are TRBV28 and TRBJ2-2; 7 bases in between match TRBD1. This sequence originates from a woman younger than 45 with Graves disease. Donor details come from another sample of the same person, matched by shared clones. This specimen was peripheral blood mononuclear cells (PBMCs), taken at new diagnosis, from a patient treated with antithyroid drugs. The CDR3 corresponds to CASSLATTGAGELFF. The DNA is TGTGCCAGCAGTTTGGCGACCACAGGGGCCGGGGAGCTGTTTTTT.